This T cell receptor (beta chain) was recorded in a study of beta chain features in type 1 diabetes. Reverse transcribing all isolated RNA meant expressed TCRB transcripts were sequenced. Assay used: immunoSEQ multiplex PCR; TCRdb lists only in-frame clones, some missing. The profile shows almost 350,000 clones, roughly a fifth of them singletons. This clone occurred a few times. Trimming left V 6 bases short and J 3 bases short, with 9 bases between. The germline V gene encodes CDR1 GTSNPN and CDR2 SVGIG (reference sequence). The CDR3 runs 13 residues. The sequence came from a woman aged 18-35 years in good health. The V gene is TRBV30, the J gene TRBJ2-6; possible D gene TRBD2, 5 bases. Sequences were obtained from naive CD4+ T cells from blood. DNA for the CDR3: TGTGCCTGCGACGGGGTTGGGGCCAACGTCCTGACTTTC. Protein: CACDGVGANVLTF.